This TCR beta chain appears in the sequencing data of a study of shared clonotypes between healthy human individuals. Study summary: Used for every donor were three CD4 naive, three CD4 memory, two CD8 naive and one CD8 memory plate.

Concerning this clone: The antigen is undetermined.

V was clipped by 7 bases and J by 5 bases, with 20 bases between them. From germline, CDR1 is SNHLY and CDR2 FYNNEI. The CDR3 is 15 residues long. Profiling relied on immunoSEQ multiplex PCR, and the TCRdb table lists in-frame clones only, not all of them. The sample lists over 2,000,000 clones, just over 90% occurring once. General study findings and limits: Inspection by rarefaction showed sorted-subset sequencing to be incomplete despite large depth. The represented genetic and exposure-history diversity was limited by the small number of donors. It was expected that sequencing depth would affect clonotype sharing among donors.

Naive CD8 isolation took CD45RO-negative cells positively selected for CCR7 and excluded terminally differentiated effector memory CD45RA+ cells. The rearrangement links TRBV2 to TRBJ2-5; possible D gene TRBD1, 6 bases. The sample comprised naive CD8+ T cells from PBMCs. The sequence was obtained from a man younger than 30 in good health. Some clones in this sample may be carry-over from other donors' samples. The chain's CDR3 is CASKGTHSLGETQYF. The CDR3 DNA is TGTGCCAGCAAAGGGACACACTCCCTAGGGGAGACCCAGTACTTC.